This TCR beta chain was obtained from a study of T cells in Graves' hyperthyroidism and ophthalmopathy. Study-wide results and limits: Blood held most thyroid clonotypes expanded above 0.001 frequency.

Authors of the study amplified TCR beta CDR3 regions from RNA transcripts. Primed by the HTBI set, a first-round RT-PCR was run on the TCR CDR3. A single record per CDR3 protein comes from TCRdb applying MiXCR to the multiplex PCR reads. The data show approximately 590,000 distinct CDR3 sequences, about 15% seen once. Comment on this clonotype: Its antigen is still unknown.

Sequenced material: blood. The TCR comes from a woman under 40 with Graves' hyperthyroidism.

The CDR3 loop reads CASSQDQRETFYEQYF. In DNA, the CDR3 is TGTGCCAGCAGCCAAGATCAGCGGGAGACCTTCTACGAGCAGTACTTC. The chain has TRBV4-2 and TRBJ2-7; 8 nucleotides align to TRBD2. The CDR3 covers 16 residues. V trimming: 0 bases; J trimming: 3 bases; junction bases outside the gene matches: 7. CDR1 LGHNA and CDR2 YNFKEQ come from the germline V gene.